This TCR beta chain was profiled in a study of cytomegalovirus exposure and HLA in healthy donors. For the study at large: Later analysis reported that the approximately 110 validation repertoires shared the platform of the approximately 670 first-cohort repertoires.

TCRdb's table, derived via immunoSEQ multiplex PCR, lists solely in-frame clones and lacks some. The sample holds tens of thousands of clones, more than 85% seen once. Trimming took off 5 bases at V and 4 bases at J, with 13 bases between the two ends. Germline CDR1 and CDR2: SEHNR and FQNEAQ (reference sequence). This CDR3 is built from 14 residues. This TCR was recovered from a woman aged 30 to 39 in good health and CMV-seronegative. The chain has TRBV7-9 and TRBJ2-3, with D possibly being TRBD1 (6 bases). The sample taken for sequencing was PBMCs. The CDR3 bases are TGTGCCAGCAGCCTCGGACAGATATCAGATACGCAGTATTTT. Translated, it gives CASSLGQISDTQYF. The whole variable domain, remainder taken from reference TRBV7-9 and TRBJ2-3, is DTGVSQNPRHKITKRGQNVTFRCDPISEHNRLYWYRQTLGQGPEFLTYFQNEAQLEKSRLLSDRFSAERPKGSFSTLEIQRTEQGDSAMYLCASSLGQISDTQYFGPGTRLTVL.